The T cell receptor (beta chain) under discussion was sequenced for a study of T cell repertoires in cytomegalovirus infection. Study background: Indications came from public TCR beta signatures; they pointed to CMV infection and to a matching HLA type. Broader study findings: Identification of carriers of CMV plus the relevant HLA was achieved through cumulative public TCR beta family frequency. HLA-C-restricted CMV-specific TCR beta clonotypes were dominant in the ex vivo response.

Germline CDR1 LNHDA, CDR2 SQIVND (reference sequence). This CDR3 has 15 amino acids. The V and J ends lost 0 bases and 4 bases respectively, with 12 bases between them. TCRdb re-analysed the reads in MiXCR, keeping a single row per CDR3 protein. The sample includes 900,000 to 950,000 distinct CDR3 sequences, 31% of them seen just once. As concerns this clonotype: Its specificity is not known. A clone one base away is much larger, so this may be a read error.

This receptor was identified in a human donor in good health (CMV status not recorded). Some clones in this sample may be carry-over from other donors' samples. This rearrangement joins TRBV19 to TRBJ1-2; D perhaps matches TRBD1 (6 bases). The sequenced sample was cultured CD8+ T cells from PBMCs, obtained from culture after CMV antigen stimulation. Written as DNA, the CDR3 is TGTGCCAGTAGTATAGACGACAGGTCGGCCTATGGCTACACCTTC. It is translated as CASSIDDRSAYGYTF.